This TCR beta chain was captured by sequencing in a study of T cell responses to AZD1222 COVID-19 vaccine. Study observations and caveats: Nearly half of spike-specific TCRs reportedly target unmutated variant regions. After two AZD1222 doses, spike-specific TCR breadth and depth rose versus day 0.

With respect to this clone: What it recognizes is unknown.

Produced via immunoSEQ multiplex PCR; TCRdb's table is partial and in-frame only. Of about 130,000 clones in the sample, approximately 91% were seen once. Second-dose groups at about 4 or about 12 weeks were pooled. CDR1 and CDR2 (germline): LNHDA, SQIVND (reference sequence). The ends lost 7 bases at V and 0 bases at J; junction bases unmatched: 8. This CDR3 contains 16 residues. The genes are TRBV19 and TRBJ1-1, with 10 bases aligning to TRBD1. The sample in question was peripheral blood, obtained 28 days after the second AZD1222 dose. This TCR was recovered from an adult who received the AZD1222 COVID-19 vaccine. This chain's CDR3 is CASKDRGAALNTEAFF. In DNA, the CDR3 is TGTGCCAGTAAGGACAGGGGGGCGGCACTGAACACTGAAGCTTTCTTT.